The rows below give T cell receptor beta chains drawn from one sample of a study of monozygotic twins with inflammatory bowel disease. After re-calling the 5' RACE reads, TCRdb lists one entry per CDR3 protein, DNA absent. This table lists approximately 400,000 distinct CDR3 sequences. The sample consisted of blood. Source of these receptors: a human donor with ulcerative colitis or Crohn's disease, or a healthy co-twin of an affected twin (not recorded which). The CDR3 runs from the conserved cysteine through the conserved F or W. The order of the fields is J gene, V gene, CDR3 protein.

J: TRBJ2-1; V: TRBV12-3/TRBV12-4; CDR3: CASSLLAVHNEQFF
J: TRBJ1-5; V: TRBV27; CDR3: CASSLSARGGAPGQPQHF
J: TRBJ2-7; V: TRBV20-1; CDR3: CSAREGGQARHEQYF
J: TRBJ1-5; V: TRBV18; CDR3: CASSPPGGDGNQPQHF
J: TRBJ2-2; V: TRBV4-2; CDR3: CASRQDKGFAGELFF
J: TRBJ2-1; V: TRBV5-1; CDR3: CASSFTLNPHGGSYNEQFF
J: TRBJ2-2; V: TRBV28; CDR3: CASLAPGAPKNTGELFF
J: TRBJ2-1; V: TRBV6-4; CDR3: CASSDGGSGGAGEQFF
J: TRBJ1-2; V: TRBV7-2; CDR3: CASSLERGLGYGYTF
J: TRBJ2-3; V: TRBV5-1; CDR3: CASSPGGSRGATDTQYF
J: TRBJ2-1; V: TRBV27; CDR3: CASRQAGNEQFF